This T cell receptor (beta chain) was profiled in a study of shared clonotypes between healthy human individuals. This CDR3 is 15 amino acids long. V was cut by 6 bases and J by 0 bases, with 9 bases left in between. Per germline, CDR1 MNHNY and CDR2 SVGAGI (reference sequence). Overall study results and limits: Sampling involved blood alone; tissue repertoires likely differ.

Several immunoSEQ plates received, in even portions, the genomic DNA of each subset. Profiled with immunoSEQ multiplex PCR; TCRdb holds only in-frame clones, not every one. This table holds about 2,500,000 clones, around 90% found once. Regarding this clone: The antigen remains unidentified.

The chain is built from TRBV6-6 and TRBJ2-6; no reliable D call. This TCR was sampled from a young man in good health. The sequenced sample was naive CD4+ T cells sorted from blood. Subset described: CD45RA+ positively selected. In DNA form, the CDR3 reads TGTGCCAGCAGCCGCGATCTCTCTGGGGCCAACGTCCTGACTTTC. Encoded protein: CASSRDLSGANVLTF.